The TCR beta chain described here comes from a study of blood T cell repertoires in COVID-19. Looking at the study overall: Acute and convalescent COVID-19 samples came from the United States, Italy and Spain.

In the original analysis: For nucleated cells, counts were estimated from reference gene primer amplification. Sequenced by immunoSEQ multiplex PCR; TCRdb stores in-frame clones only, minus some. That table is the source of V, J and clone size, and D and trimming were worked out from the DNA. The sample gives 30,000 to 40,000 clones, roughly 80% of which show up once; more than 1.5% is in the top ten. The germline V gene encodes CDR1 SGHRS and CDR2 YFSETQ. The V end was cut by 6 bases, the J end by 2 bases, with 15 bases between. CDR3 length: 14 amino acids. This chain links TRBV5-1 with TRBJ2-7; D is perhaps TRBD1 (5 bases). The sample taken for sequencing was peripheral blood. This clonotype originated in a man aged 60 to 69 with COVID-19, enrolled during active disease. The CDR3: CASIPSPGTYEQYF. DNA for the CDR3: TGCGCCAGCATCCCATCCCCAGGGACCTACGAGCAGTACTTC. The full variable domain, completed using reference TRBV5-1 and TRBJ2-7, is KAGVTQTPRYLIKTRGQQVTLSCSPISGHRSVSWYQQTPGQGLQFLFEYFSETQRNKGNFPGRFSGRQFSNSRSEMNVSTLELGDSALYLCASIPSPGTYEQYFGPGTRLTVT.